The 7 T cell receptor beta chains in this list originate from one sample, sequenced in a study of follicular helper T cells after annual influenza vaccination. Sequencing used immunoSEQ multiplex PCR; TCRdb keeps in-frame clones, though not all of them. The table lists several thousand clones, around 82% of them singletons. Time point: 2014-2015 season, pre-vaccination. The sample was CXCR5+ CD38- circulating T follicular helper cells from blood, taken on the day of influenza vaccination. The subset here: circulating Tfh, non-naive CD4+CXCR5+PD-1+ (ICOS+CD38+ or ICOS-CD38-). These receptors came from an adult who received the influenza vaccine.

V usage is TRBV18 and J usage is TRBJ2-5; D ambiguous. V was pared by 2 bases and J by 6 bases, with 13 bases between. The length of the CDR3 is 14 residues. CDR1 and CDR2 from the germline V gene are KGHSH and LQKENI. Written as DNA, the CDR3 is TGTGCCAGCTCACCAGCTTCAGAGCCCCAGACCCAGTACTTC. This translates into CASSPASEPQTQYF.

The V call is TRBV19, the J call TRBJ2-2, with D tentatively TRBD1 (5 bases). Germline V gene data show CDR1 as LNHDA and CDR2 as SQIVND (reference sequence). This CDR3 contains 16 residues. Trimming shortened V by 2 bases and J by 5 bases, and 15 bases separated the two germline ends. The CDR3 protein is CASSILLGADTGELFF. CDR3 DNA sequence: TGTGCCAGTAGTATATTGCTTGGGGCCGATACCGGGGAGCTGTTTTTT.

The V gene is TRBV5-6, the J gene TRBJ1-5, with 9 bases that match TRBD1. Germline-derived CDR1 and CDR2 are SGHDT and YYEEEE. The CDR3 totals 15 residues. J lost 3 bases, V lost 4 bases, and 5 bases had no gene match. CDR3 DNA: TGTGCCAGCAGCAGGGACAGGGCATACAATCAGCCCCAGCATTTT. Translating it yields CASSRDRAYNQPQHF.

The V and J genes are TRBV15 and TRBJ2-3; tentative D call: TRBD1 (5 bases). The CDR3 runs to 15 residues. Germline V lookup: CDR1 LNHNV, CDR2 YYDKDF (reference sequence). With 0 bases removed from V and 1 base from J, the gap between germline ends came to 8 bases. This CDR3 reads CATSRDRRGTDTQYF. The CDR3 coding sequence is TGTGCCACCAGCAGAGATCGCAGGGGCACAGATACGCAGTATTTT.

This clone has a single count. For the CDR3, the DNA is TGCAGCGGCCTCCGGGACCTGAACACTGAAGCTTTCTTT. Its protein is CSGLRDLNTEAFF. The genes are TRBV29-1 and TRBJ1-1, with a possible D match to TRBD1 (5 bases). This CDR3 is 13 amino acids long. Trimming took off 7 bases at V and 0 bases at J, with 12 bases between the two ends. From germline, CDR1 is SQVTM and CDR2 ANQGSEA.

This clone has a handful of counts. The rearrangement joins TRBV11-3 to TRBJ2-7; 7 bases are a match to TRBD1. Trimming cost V 5 bases and J 2 bases; bases outside gene matches: 3. The CDR3 contains 13 residues. From germline, CDR1 is SGHNT and CDR2 YENEEA. The CDR3: CASSRGQAYEQYF. CDR3 nucleotides: TGTGCCAGCAGCCGAGGACAGGCCTACGAGCAGTACTTC.

The chain carries TRBV27 and TRBJ2-7; 7 nucleotides align to TRBD1. CDR1 MNHEY and CDR2 SMNVEV come from the germline V gene (reference sequence). With V trimmed by 3 bases and J by 2 bases, 4 bases remained unmatched. CDR3 length equals 14 residues. The CDR3 nucleotides read TGTGCCAGCAGTTTTAGTAGGGGGCCCTACGAGCAGTACTTC. Its translation is CASSFSRGPYEQYF.